This T cell receptor beta chain was observed in a study of CD8 T cells in ankylosing spondylitis. Findings and limits, study-wide: What appeared characteristic of ankylosing spondylitis blood was a TCR beta motif of fewer than ten highly homologous variants.

Trimming shortened V by 3 bases and J by 0 bases, and 8 bases separated the two germline ends. CDR3 length: 14 amino acids. Per the germline V gene, CDR1 is DFQATT and CDR2 is SNEGSKA (reference sequence). This clonotype was seen a handful of times. Its antigen is not known. The TCR beta libraries were generated through quantitative 5'-RACE incorporating molecular barcodes. TCRdb re-called the 5' RACE reads through MiXCR, storing one row per CDR3 protein. Among more than 650,000 distinct CDR3 sequences listed, about 11% were seen once. The V and J genes are TRBV20-1 and TRBJ2-2; unclear D gene. The TCR comes from a male donor with ankylosing spondylitis. The sample consisted of blood, either unsorted or a sorted T cell fraction (not recorded which). CDR3 nucleotides: TGCAGTGCTAGGCCATTTACGAACACCGGGGAGCTGTTTTTT. Translating gives CSARPFTNTGELFF.